This T cell receptor beta chain is drawn from a study of cytomegalovirus exposure and HLA in healthy donors. Remarks on this clone: Its antigen remains unknown.

Trimming left V 5 bases short and J 5 bases short, with 9 bases between. Germline CDR1 reads SGHAT; CDR2 reads FQNNGV. There are 12 residues in the CDR3. The PCR was carried out with 60 Vbeta primers and 13 Jbeta primers. The assay was immunoSEQ multiplex PCR, and TCRdb's table has in-frame clones only and misses some. The repertoire holds approximately 84,000 clones, with 75% as singletons. General observations from the study: An analysis was carried out later, and it reportedly showed fewer N-insertions in an Asian-associated ancestry cluster than the 666-donor mean.

The source material was PBMCs. The rearrangement links TRBV11-2 to TRBJ1-2; D is unclear. This TCR came from a man in his forties in good health and CMV-seronegative. The CDR3 nucleotides are TGTGCCAGCAGCCTGCGAGATTATGGCTACACCTTC. This encodes CASSLRDYGYTF.